This record concerns one T cell receptor (beta chain) sequence. The antigen is undetermined. The entry originates in a study of cytomegalovirus exposure and HLA in healthy donors. Study-wide findings and caveats: Reportedly, cytomegalovirus status was diagnosed with high sensitivity and specificity. Several top significant clusters appeared, in a later analysis, to be linked to common viral pathogens. Most CMV-associated TCR beta chains appeared HLA-restricted in a later analysis.

Germline V gene sequence: CDR1 KGHSH, CDR2 LQKENI. The CDR3 is made up of 12 amino acids. V dropped 2 bases and J dropped 2 bases, with 2 bases sitting between them. The PCR had 60 Vbeta and 13 Jbeta primers. The assay was immunoSEQ multiplex PCR, and TCRdb's table has in-frame clones only and misses some. Of over 150,000 clones listed, 70% to 85% are singletons. Sequencing input: PBMCs. The receptor was isolated from a man between 18 and 29 years old in good health and CMV-seronegative. The V call is TRBV18, the J call TRBJ2-3; no definite D call. CDR3 coding DNA: TGTGCCAGCTCACCATACACAGATACGCAGTATTTT. As protein: CASSPYTDTQYF.